The 30 T cell receptor beta chains presented below share a single source sample, sequenced in a study of spatial heterogeneity in lung cancer. The time point is: sample taken at primary tumor resection. Via MiXCR, TCRdb re-called the 5' RACE reads, giving one row per CDR3 protein. The sample shows 20,000 to 25,000 distinct CDR3 sequences, approximately 6.2% of them seen only once. The sequencing used PBMCs, collected at surgery. Every receptor here comes from a male donor with early-stage non-small cell lung cancer.

This clonotype occurred many times. The chain links TRBV7-9 to TRBJ2-3, with D tentatively TRBD1 (6 bases). V lost 2 bases to trimming and J lost 1 base, with 10 bases between them. CDR3 length: 15 amino acids. In germline, CDR1 is SEHNR, CDR2 FQNEAQ (reference sequence). The CDR3 loop reads CASSLNRQGTDTQYF. CDR3 nucleotides: TGTGCCAGCAGCTTAAACCGACAGGGCACAGATACGCAGTATTTT.

At least ten counts were recorded for this clonotype. This rearrangement joins TRBV19 to TRBJ2-1, with 9 bases fitting TRBD1. Losses at the gene ends were 4 bases for V and 0 bases for J; bases not matched to a gene: 4. The germline gives CDR1 LNHDA, CDR2 SQIVND (reference sequence). The CDR3 consists of 16 residues. The CDR3: CASSTLQGASYNEQFF. CDR3 in DNA: TGTGCCAGTAGTACCCTACAGGGGGCCTCCTACAATGAGCAGTTCTTC.

The table lists this clonotype with many counts. The rearrangement joins TRBV28 to TRBJ1-5, with D hard to call. The germline V gene has CDR1 MDHEN and CDR2 SYDVKM. V gave up 3 bases and J gave up 4 bases, with 10 bases separating them. The CDR3 consists of 14 residues. The CDR3 is CASSFPRINQPQHF. CDR3 coding DNA: TGTGCCAGCAGTTTTCCGCGAATTAATCAGCCCCAGCATTTT.

This clonotype was detected many times. This rearrangement joins TRBV29-1 to TRBJ1-2; 7 bases agree with TRBD1. With V trimmed by 7 bases and J by 6 bases, 8 bases remained unmatched. The CDR3 runs to 12 residues. The V gene's germline CDR1 is SQVTM and CDR2 ANQGSEA. This chain's CDR3 is CSATTGNDGYTF. The CDR3, as DNA: TGCAGCGCCACGACAGGGAACGATGGCTACACCTTC.

Ten or more counts support this clonotype. The chain couples TRBV11-2 to TRBJ2-5; tentatively, D is TRBD1 (5 bases). Germline loops: CDR1 SGHAT, CDR2 FQNNGV. The V gene lost 4 bases and the J gene lost 2 bases, with 14 bases spanning the gap. CDR3 size: 15 residues. The CDR3 sequence: CASSSTWTNQETQYF. CDR3 DNA sequence: TGTGCCAGCAGCTCCACTTGGACAAATCAAGAGACCCAGTACTTC.

This chain links TRBV11-3 with TRBJ2-7, with a tentative D call TRBD2 (6 bases). The CDR3 runs to 14 residues. V lost 1 base and J lost 7, with 14 bases in between. In germline, CDR1 is SGHNT, CDR2 YENEEA. CDR3 amino acids: CASSLGRGTFEQYF. CDR3 DNA sequence: TGTGCCAGCAGCTTAGGCCGCGGGACTTTTGAGCAGTACTTC.

The genes are TRBV29-1 and TRBJ2-1; the match to TRBD1 covers 9 bases. The CDR3 loop spans 14 amino acids. Per the germline V gene, CDR1 is SQVTM and CDR2 is ANQGSEA. V was pared by 3 bases and J by 8 bases, with 8 bases of the junction left unmatched. CDR3 protein: CSVDQQGARDEQFF. The CDR3 nucleotides are TGCAGCGTTGATCAACAGGGGGCGCGGGATGAGCAGTTCTTC.

V is TRBV5-1 and J is TRBJ1-3; weak D call: TRBD1 (5 bases). Between the trimmed V and J ends, which lost 2 bases and 3 bases, there was a span of 9 bases. The V gene's germline CDR1 is SGHRS and CDR2 YFSETQ. This CDR3 has 14 residues. DNA for the CDR3: TGCGCCAGCAGCTTAGGGGAAGATGGAAACACCATATATTTT. Amino acids: CASSLGEDGNTIYF.

This rearrangement joins TRBV20-1 to TRBJ2-7; 10 positions agree with TRBD1. Trimming cost V 4 bases and J 0 bases; bases outside gene matches: 9. Germline V gene data show CDR1 as DFQATT and CDR2 as SNEGSKA (reference sequence). This CDR3 spans 16 amino acids. CDR3 sequence reads: CSAKKPGQGSSYEQYF. CDR3 sequence (DNA): TGCAGTGCTAAAAAGCCGGGACAGGGGTCCTCCTACGAGCAGTACTTC.

Only a few counts were recorded for this clonotype. The V and J genes are TRBV28 and TRBJ2-1; D is possibly TRBD2 (6 bases). The CDR3 is made up of 16 amino acids. The germline gives CDR1 MDHEN, CDR2 SYDVKM. V was clipped by 5 bases and J by 11 bases, with 25 bases between them. The CDR3 loop reads CASSPHTLLLASKQFF. The CDR3 DNA sequence: TGTGCCAGCAGTCCCCATACTTTGTTGCTAGCGAGCAAGCAGTTCTTC.

As concerns this clonotype: This sequence may be a read error, since a much larger clone differs from it by one base. V gene TRBV20-1 combines with J gene TRBJ2-1; perhaps TRBD1 as D (5 bases). Trimming stripped 7 bases from V and 0 bases from J, with 19 bases between. The CDR3 spans 16 residues. Germline lookup yields CDR1 DFQATT and CDR2 SNEGSKA (reference sequence). The CDR3 DNA reads TGCAGTGTTAGGGGTGAACTACCCAGCTCCTACAATGAGCAGTTCTTC. It yields the protein CSVRGELPSSYNEQFF.

The table lists this clonotype with a few counts. The chain carries TRBV6-5 and TRBJ1-1, with D perhaps TRBD1 (6 bases). Germline V lookup: CDR1 MNHEY, CDR2 SVGAGI. With 7 bases removed from V and 2 bases from J, the gap between germline ends came to 11 bases. The CDR3 totals 13 residues. As DNA, the CDR3 is TGTGCCAGCACCCGGACAGCAAACACTGAAGCTTTCTTT. Protein product: CASTRTANTEAFF.

The sample holds many counts of this clonotype. The chain recombines TRBV6-2 or TRBV6-3 with TRBJ1-1; TRBD1 is a possible D gene (6 bases). The CDR3 has 13 amino acids. V lost 11 bases and J 1 base, leaving 14 bases between the germline ends. Germline loops: CDR1 MNHEY, CDR2 SVGEGT. DNA of the CDR3: TGTGCCGCCGAGGGACACGCGAACACTGAAGCTTTCTTT. Translation: CAAEGHANTEAFF.

This clonotype was recorded many times. DNA of the CDR3: TGTGCCAGCAGCTTAGATTTGGGCCCGACAAGGGAAGGCTACGAGCAGTACTTC. The encoded protein is CASSLDLGPTREGYEQYF. The V and J genes are TRBV7-9 and TRBJ2-7; D unclear. V lost 1 base and J lost 3, with 22 bases in between. Germline values: CDR1 SEHNR, CDR2 FQNEAQ (reference sequence). There are 18 residues in the CDR3.

V and J are TRBV4-3 and TRBJ2-5, with TRBD2 matching over 7 bases. V trimming: 0 bases; J trimming: 1 base; junction bases outside the gene matches: 11. This CDR3 comprises 18 residues. The germline gives CDR1 LGHNA, CDR2 YSLEER. The CDR3: CASSQDLLGASGQETQYF. CDR3 coding DNA: TGCGCCAGCAGCCAAGACCTCCTTGGGGCTAGCGGCCAAGAGACCCAGTACTTC.

In this sample, this clonotype turned up many times. This sequence joins TRBV24-1 and TRBJ1-1, with 9 nucleotides matching TRBD1. Germline CDR1 KGHDR, CDR2 SFDVKD. J was trimmed by 3 bases and V by 0 bases; bases with no gene match: 4. This CDR3 is built from 16 residues. Here the CDR3 reads CATSDLTQGADTEAFF. The CDR3 DNA reads TGTGCCACCAGTGATTTGACACAGGGGGCTGACACTGAAGCTTTCTTT.

This clonotype was seen many times. Its ends do not fully match the called genes, so a read error is possible. The V and J genes are TRBV18 and TRBJ2-1; 14 positions agree with TRBD2. The germline V gene has CDR1 KGHSH and CDR2 LQKENI. This CDR3 has 15 amino acids. For the CDR3, the DNA is TGTGCCAGCTCACCGCCGGGACTAGCGGGGGCAATGGCCCTCTTC. Translated: CASSPPGLAGAMALF. Drawing the rest from reference TRBV18 and TRBJ2-1, the complete variable domain is NAGVMQNPRHLVRRRGQEARLRCSPMKGHSHVYWYRQLPEEGLKFMVYLQKENIIDESGMPKERFSAEFPKEGPSILRIQQVVRGDSAAYFCASSPPGLAGAMALFGPGTRLTVL.

This clonotype was observed at least ten times. The CDR3 loop is CASSPRGLGQETQYF. For the CDR3, the DNA is TGTGCCAGCAGTCCCCGGGGACTTGGTCAAGAGACCCAGTACTTC. The chain joins TRBV12-3 or TRBV12-4 to TRBJ2-5, with a weak D call TRBD2 (6 bases). Trimming took off 5 bases at V and 2 bases at J, with 15 bases between the two ends. CDR3 size: 15 residues.

V gene TRBV3-1 combines with J gene TRBJ2-1, with TRBD1 matching 7 bases. CDR3 length: 16 residues. The germline V gene has CDR1 LGHDT and CDR2 YNNKEL (reference sequence). The ends lost 5 bases at V and 0 bases at J; junction bases unmatched: 7. The CDR3 reads CASSSRQGASYNEQFF. The CDR3 DNA follows: TGTGCCAGCAGCTCGCGACAGGGAGCCTCCTACAATGAGCAGTTCTTC.

This clonotype has ten or more counts. The chain is built from TRBV7-2 and TRBJ2-1, with D perhaps TRBD2 (5 bases). The germline gives CDR1 SGHTA, CDR2 FQGNSA. V shed 6 bases and J shed 5 bases, with 11 bases lying between them. The CDR3 is 13 residues long. The CDR3 region is CASSSGLDNEQFF. CDR3 bases: TGTGCCAGCAGTTCAGGACTTGACAATGAGCAGTTCTTC.

Many counts were recorded for this clonotype. The genes are TRBV12-3 or TRBV12-4 and TRBJ1-5; tentatively, D is TRBD1 (5 bases). V lost 0 bases and J 5 bases, leaving 8 bases between the germline ends. This CDR3 is 14 amino acids long. The CDR3 loop is CASSLADRDQPQHF. CDR3 DNA sequence: TGTGCCAGCAGTTTAGCCGACAGAGATCAGCCCCAGCATTTT.

This clonotype was picked up many times. This sequence joins TRBV10-3 and TRBJ1-1; 7 bases match TRBD1. V lost 7 bases to trimming and J lost 3 bases; unmatched junction nucleotides: 8. CDR1 ENHRY and CDR2 SYGVKD come from the germline V gene. This CDR3 contains 14 residues. CDR3 bases: TGTGCCATCAACAACGACAGGGCGGACACTGAAGCTTTCTTT. It translates to CAINNDRADTEAFF.

This clonotype was picked up many times. This chain joins TRBV6-5 and TRBJ1-6; D unresolved. Trimming shortened V by 4 bases and J by 6 bases, and 10 bases separated the two germline ends. Looked up from germline, CDR1 is MNHEY and CDR2 is SVGAGI. This CDR3 spans 14 amino acids. CDR3 region: CASSFGLSNSPLHF. CDR3 DNA sequence: TGTGCCAGCAGTTTCGGACTTAGTAATTCACCCCTCCACTTT.

The sample holds a few counts of this clonotype. The rearrangement links TRBV3-1 to TRBJ1-6; 8 nucleotides align to TRBD1. Germline CDR1 is LGHDT and CDR2 is YNNKEL (reference sequence). The trim removed 3 bases at V and 7 bases at J, leaving 8 bases unmatched. This CDR3 has 16 residues. The CDR3 nucleotides read TGTGCCAGCAGCCATCACGGACAGGGAGGGAATTCACCCCTCCACTTT. Translating it yields CASSHHGQGGNSPLHF.

This clonotype was seen repeatedly, ten times or more. The V call is TRBV10-3, the J call TRBJ1-5; a weak D match, TRBD1 (5 bases). V lost 3 bases, J lost 2 bases, and 8 bases lay in between. The V gene's germline CDR1 is ENHRY and CDR2 SYGVKD. The CDR3 length is 14 residues. CDR3 DNA: TGTGCCATCAGTGAAAGAGGGGGCAATCAGCCCCAGCATTTT. Translating it yields CAISERGGNQPQHF.

Ten or more counts support this clonotype. This chain links TRBV5-6 with TRBJ2-1, with TRBD1 matching over 8 bases. The CDR3 totals 19 residues. With 4 bases clipped from V and 0 bases from J, the junction kept 15 bases outside the gene matches. Germline assignment: CDR1 SGHDT and CDR2 YYEEEE. The CDR3 sequence: CASSQGTLNRGFSYNEQFF. CDR3 nucleotides: TGTGCCAGCAGCCAAGGTACCTTAAACAGGGGGTTCTCCTACAATGAGCAGTTCTTC.

The sample holds many counts of this clonotype. V and J are TRBV7-2 and TRBJ2-2; the D gene could be TRBD1 or TRBD2 (5 bases each). Trimming took 3 bases from V and 5 from J, leaving 16 bases between them. This CDR3 has 16 residues. Germline CDR1 and CDR2: SGHTA and FQGNSA. The chain's CDR3 is CASSFTPGQRTGELFF. In nucleotides, the CDR3 is TGTGCCAGCAGCTTTACTCCGGGGCAGCGTACCGGGGAGCTGTTTTTT. Drawing the rest from reference TRBV7-2 and TRBJ2-2, the complete variable domain is GAGVSQSPSNKVTEKGKDVELRCDPISGHTALYWYRQSLGQGLEFLIYFQGNSAPDKSGLPSDRFSAERTGGSVSTLTIQRTQQEDSAVYLCASSFTPGQRTGELFFGEGSRLTVL.

This chain joins TRBV5-1 and TRBJ2-6; D unresolved. The germline V gene has CDR1 SGHRS and CDR2 YFSETQ. The germline V and J ends were trimmed by 1 base and 0 bases, with 5 bases remaining between them. This CDR3 comprises 15 residues. The CDR3 region is CASSLWFSGANVLTF. The CDR3 DNA sequence: TGCGCCAGCAGCTTGTGGTTCTCTGGGGCCAACGTCCTGACTTTC.

The sample holds many counts of this clonotype. This chain's CDR3 is CASSLRIGGSGTGELFF. In nucleotides, the CDR3 is TGTGCCAGCAGCTTACGTATTGGGGGGTCGGGCACCGGGGAGCTGTTTTTT. The chain carries TRBV7-2 and TRBJ2-2; possibly TRBD2 for D (6 bases). Trimming left V 2 bases short and J 4 bases short, with 17 bases between. The germline V gene has CDR1 SGHTA and CDR2 FQGNSA. The CDR3 has 17 amino acids. Together with reference TRBV7-2 and TRBJ2-2, the CDR3 gives the full variable domain: GAGVSQSPSNKVTEKGKDVELRCDPISGHTALYWYRQSLGQGLEFLIYFQGNSAPDKSGLPSDRFSAERTGGSVSTLTIQRTQQEDSAVYLCASSLRIGGSGTGELFFGEGSRLTVL.

The sample holds a few counts of this clonotype. The chain joins TRBV6-5 to TRBJ2-1; D is unclear. The CDR3 length is 15 residues. Trimming pared 2 bases from V and 0 bases from J, leaving 8 bases between. CDR1 and CDR2 (germline): MNHEY, SVGAGI. The DNA of the CDR3 is TGTGCCAGCAGTTACGGCAGGAGCTCCTACAATGAGCAGTTCTTC. Residues: CASSYGRSSYNEQFF.